This TCR beta chain was sequenced during a study of sequential checkpoint blockade in melanoma (dated by TCRdb to about 2019). With regard to the full study: Patients were assigned by 1:1 randomization to either first-line nivolumab followed by ipilimumab (arm A) or ipilimumab followed by nivolumab (arm B). Maintenance nivolumab was given following each of the two trial sequences.

This sample's treatment or condition label indicates: randomized to nivolumab then ipilimumab (arm A) or the reverse (arm B). None of the patients in the trial had previously been given DNA-damaging chemotherapy. Thawed PBMCs were sorted on a FACS Aria II flow cytometer to isolate live CD3+CD8+ cells negative for CD19 and CD56. Samples were obtained from patients with melanoma enrolled in CheckMate 064, a randomized, open-label phase II trial of sequential checkpoint blockade. Peripheral blood mononuclear cells were collected by leukapheresis, purified using Ficoll-Paque, and frozen in human serum containing roughly 9.4% DMSO. Immediately after sorting, the purity of sorted blood CD3+CD8+ cells was verified to be >98%, after which DNA was extracted. Study-level results and caveats: The response-prediction model combining TCR metrics and mutation burden needs validation in larger, independent patient cohorts.

In the case of this clone: The target of this receptor is not known. Qualities for individual bases were not recorded, and no much larger clone is one base off.

V gives up 0 bases and J gives up 1 base, and the segment between their germline ends measures 6 bases. Looking up the germline V gene yields CDR1 SGHRS and CDR2 YFSETQ. The CDR3 goes from the cysteine to the phenylalanine over 14 residues. The only DNA kept is the CDR3, 42 bases in frame from the first base. The immunoSEQ Assay was used to immunosequence TCRbeta CDR3 regions from genomic DNA. Genomic DNA was amplified by bias-controlled multiplex PCR before high-throughput sequencing. In the original analysis: To quantify the absolute abundance of each unique TCRbeta CDR3 region, the sequences were collapsed and filtered. Clonality, defined as 1 minus Pielou's evenness, was calculated using only productive rearrangements. A previously published method was used to identify clones with significantly greater frequencies in on-treatment samples than in baseline samples. This immuneACCESS table, as held by TCRdb, lists in-frame sequences with V and J called but not all clones. Of the missing ones, under half trace to an unresolved V gene in checked studies; the others have no known cause. For V, J and clone size, that table is used; D and trimming come from the DNA. In all, the sample holds over 30,000 clones, and 84% of those were seen once. The top ten clonotypes cover 4.5% to 7% of the sample.

This sequence originates from a human donor with melanoma. The chain couples TRBV5-1 to TRBJ2-3; a tentative D match to TRBD2 spans 5 bases. This specimen was CD8+ T cells sorted from blood (inferred from file names), taken from a patient given nivolumab and ipilimumab in sequence. The DNA reads as follows: TGCGCCAGCAGCTTGGGGACTGGCACAGATACGCAGTATTTT. It translates as CASSLGTGTDTQYF.